The rows below give T cell receptor beta chains drawn from one sample of a study of T cells in tumors after PD-1 blockade. Profiling relied on immunoSEQ multiplex PCR, and the TCRdb table lists in-frame clones only, not all of them. The sample lists tens of thousands of clones, about 74% seen once, with around 5% in the top ten. Source: PBMCs, taken after anti-PD-1 treatment. These receptors all come from a human donor with basal cell carcinoma. Both conserved end residues are part of each CDR3. D genes are given only for firm matches. Size is omitted from some rows. Given values are once, few, many or a class for expanded clones.

DNA,CDR3,J,D,size,V
TGTGCCAGCAGTTTAGGTGTGGGATCACCCCTCCACTTT,CASSLGVGSPLHF,TRBJ1-6,-,-,TRBV12-3/TRBV12-4
TGCGCCAGCACCCCTGGGGTAGCCAAAAACATTCAGTACTTC,CASTPGVAKNIQYF,TRBJ2-4,-,-,TRBV5-1
TGTGCCTGGAGTCGACAGGGGAAAAGCAATCAGCCCCAGCATTTT,CAWSRQGKSNQPQHF,TRBJ1-5,TRBD1,-,TRBV30
TGTGCCAGCAGGAGACAGGGGAGGAACATTCAGTACTTC,CASRRQGRNIQYF,TRBJ2-4,TRBD1,-,TRBV28
TGTGCCTGGATCCGGGACAGTTTTGGAAACACCATATATTTT,CAWIRDSFGNTIYF,TRBJ1-3,TRBD1,medium-sized,TRBV30
TGTGCCAGCAGCCAGGGACAGACTGAGGCTTTCTTT,CASSQGQTEAFF,TRBJ1-1,TRBD1,-,TRBV7-9
TGCAGCGTTGAGTCCCTAGTAACTAGCACAGATACGCAGTATTTT,CSVESLVTSTDTQYF,TRBJ2-3,-,-,TRBV29-1
TGTGCCAGCAGCCCCGTCGGCGGGGCGCCTCAAGAGACCCAGTACTTC,CASSPVGGAPQETQYF,TRBJ2-5,-,-,TRBV7-2
TGTGCCAGCAGCCCGGGGGTATCGGGACATTCACCCCTCCACTTT,CASSPGVSGHSPLHF,TRBJ1-6,-,once,TRBV5-4
TGTGCCAGCACCCCAGGGCACACTGAAGCTTTCTTT,CASTPGHTEAFF,TRBJ1-1,-,few,TRBV28
TGTGCCAGCAGCGCAAGACTAGCGGGGGATCAAGAGACCCAGTACTTC,CASSARLAGDQETQYF,TRBJ2-5,TRBD2,-,TRBV7-9
TGTGCCTGGAGTTATTCACGAGGGGATACGCAGTATTTT,CAWSYSRGDTQYF,TRBJ2-3,-,-,TRBV30
TGTGCCAGCAGCTTAAGAACGGGGGCGAGGACTGAAGCTTTCTTT,CASSLRTGARTEAFF,TRBJ1-1,-,-,TRBV9
TGTGCCAGCAGCTTAGGAGGCAGGGGGCGCGACAATGAGCAGTTCTTC,CASSLGGRGRDNEQFF,TRBJ2-1,TRBD1,-,TRBV11-3
TGCGCCAGCAGCCACCCCTTGATAGGGGACAGGGGTCAGAGGACAGATACGCAGTATTTT,CASSHPLIGDRGQRTDTQYF,TRBJ2-3,TRBD1,-,TRBV4-1
TGTGCCAGTAGTCCCGTGGACAGGTTGGTTGGCAATCAGCCCCAGCATTTT,CASSPVDRLVGNQPQHF,TRBJ1-5,TRBD1,few,TRBV19
TGCGCCAGCAGTACAGGGGGTTCCTCTGGAAACACCATATATTTT,CASSTGGSSGNTIYF,TRBJ1-3,TRBD1,-,TRBV10-1
TGTGCCAGTAGTATGAGTGAAGTGACTTCTAACTATGGCTACACCTTC,CASSMSEVTSNYGYTF,TRBJ1-2,-,once,TRBV19
TGTGCCAGCTCACACTTACAGGGGGACCTCACTGAAGCTTTCTTT,CASSHLQGDLTEAFF,TRBJ1-1,TRBD1,-,TRBV18
TGTGCCAGCAAAGGTTGGGGTATCAGGTTCAATCAGCCCCAGCATTTT,CASKGWGIRFNQPQHF,TRBJ1-5,-,-,TRBV5-4
TGTGCCAGCTCGGCATCGGTGGGCTTCACAGATACGCAGTATTTT,CASSASVGFTDTQYF,TRBJ2-3,-,-,TRBV18
TGTGCCAGCAGTTGGGTAGGGACTGGGGCCAACGTCCTGACTTTC,CASSWVGTGANVLTF,TRBJ2-6,-,-,TRBV27
TGTGCCAGCCTCTCGGCCACGGGGACCCAGTACTTC,CASLSATGTQYF,TRBJ2-5,-,-,TRBV5-4
TGTGCCAGCAGCCATAAAGGGAGGGTCGGCACTGAAGCTTTCTTT,CASSHKGRVGTEAFF,TRBJ1-1,-,few,TRBV14
TGTGCCACCAGTGATAGGACCGGGACTAGCGGGGGGCCGGGAGCAGATACGCAGTATTTT,CATSDRTGTSGGPGADTQYF,TRBJ2-3,TRBD2,-,TRBV24-1
TGTGCCAGCAGTGACATCGCGGGGGTAACGGATACGCAGTATTTT,CASSDIAGVTDTQYF,TRBJ2-3,TRBD2,-,TRBV6-4
TGTGCCAGCAGTTTATCATCGAGGGCCTACGAGCAGTACTTC,CASSLSSRAYEQYF,TRBJ2-7,-,-,TRBV27
TGTGCCAGCAGTTACCAGACAGGAAACACTGAAGCTTTCTTT,CASSYQTGNTEAFF,TRBJ1-1,-,-,TRBV6-5
TGTGCCAGCAGCCAAGCAGGGGGGCGGGATGGCTACACCTTC,CASSQAGGRDGYTF,TRBJ1-2,TRBD1,large,TRBV4-2
TGTGCCAGCAGCTGGGGGACAGAAGAGACCCAGTACTTC,CASSWGTEETQYF,TRBJ2-5,TRBD1,-,TRBV5-4
TGTGCCAGTAGCCCGACAGGGGTCACTCAGCCCCAGCATTTT,CASSPTGVTQPQHF,TRBJ1-5,TRBD1,few,TRBV19
TGTGCCAGCAGCGTAGGCGGGACAGGAGCCTACGAGCAGTACTTC,CASSVGGTGAYEQYF,TRBJ2-7,TRBD1,-,TRBV9
TGTGCCAGTAGTGTACTAGCGGGGGTCTCCTACGAGCAGTACTTC,CASSVLAGVSYEQYF,TRBJ2-7,TRBD2,once,TRBV19
TGTGCCAGTAGTTACCGGGATCCGAATTCACCCCTCCACTTT,CASSYRDPNSPLHF,TRBJ1-6,-,-,TRBV19
TGTGCCAGCTCGGGAAGGGACAGTGTCTACGAGCAGTACTTC,CASSGRDSVYEQYF,TRBJ2-7,TRBD1,-,TRBV19
TGCGCCAGCAGCCGAGGGACAGGCCCTAGGGACTATGGCTACACCTTC,CASSRGTGPRDYGYTF,TRBJ1-2,TRBD1,few,TRBV5-1
TGCGCCAGCAGCTTGCAGGGGAATGGCTACACCTTC,CASSLQGNGYTF,TRBJ1-2,-,few,TRBV5-1
TGTGCCAGCAGAGGGACAGGGAATCAGCCCCAGCATTTT,CASRGTGNQPQHF,TRBJ1-5,TRBD1,-,TRBV12-3/TRBV12-4
TGTGCCAGCAGCCCCCAGCGAGGGGTAGTATATGGCTACACCTTC,CASSPQRGVVYGYTF,TRBJ1-2,-,-,TRBV5-4
TGTGCCACCAGCAGGGACAGGGGATACGAGCAGTACTTC,CATSRDRGYEQYF,TRBJ2-7,TRBD1,-,TRBV15
TGCGCCAGCACCAGGACTAGCGGGGGGGCGAGTGAGCAGTTCTTC,CASTRTSGGASEQFF,TRBJ2-1,TRBD2,few,TRBV10-1
TGTGCCAGCAGTGAATGGGACGACAGGTTTCGGGGCTACACCTTC,CASSEWDDRFRGYTF,TRBJ1-2,-,-,TRBV2
TGTGCCAGCAGCCCAGCCTCAGACCGCGGGGGGAAATTGTACAATGAGCAGTTCTTC,CASSPASDRGGKLYNEQFF,TRBJ2-1,TRBD2,few,TRBV3-1/TRBV3-2
TGTGCCACCAGTCGACCCGGGTTGACCTACAATGAGCAGTTCTTC,CATSRPGLTYNEQFF,TRBJ2-1,-,-,TRBV24-1
TGTGCCTGGAGAAGGGGTATGGGTGAAACTGAAGCTTTCTTT,CAWRRGMGETEAFF,TRBJ1-1,-,-,TRBV30
TGCGCCAGCAGGAAAAGCTCTGGAAACACCATATATTTT,CASRKSSGNTIYF,TRBJ1-3,-,-,TRBV28
TGTGCCAGCTCACTCGCGACTAGCGGGGGCTCCTACGAGCAGTACTTC,CASSLATSGGSYEQYF,TRBJ2-7,TRBD2,-,TRBV18